These 3 T cell receptor beta chains originate from one sample sequenced in a study of blood T cell repertoires in COVID-19. The method was immunoSEQ multiplex PCR; TCRdb's version includes in-frame clones alone and lacks a portion of them. The data show a few hundred thousand clones, with around 89% seen just once and 3% held by the top ten. Sequencing was carried out using peripheral blood. Source of these receptors: a woman aged 25 to 39 with COVID-19, enrolled during active disease.

V gene TRBV6-2 or TRBV6-3 combines with J gene TRBJ1-1; D not certain. Trimming took off 2 bases at V and 6 bases at J, with 4 bases between the two ends. The CDR3 is 11 residues long. Per germline, CDR1 MNHEY and CDR2 SVGEGT. The CDR3 loop reads CASSYGPEAFF. Here the CDR3 DNA reads TGTGCCAGCAGTTACGGCCCTGAAGCTTTCTTT.

The chain joins TRBV10-2 to TRBJ2-5, with D uncertain. The length of the CDR3 is 10 residues. CDR1 is WSHSY, CDR2 SAAADI, per germline. V lost 8 bases, J lost 2 bases, and 3 bases lay in between. The DNA for the CDR3 is TGCGCCAGCCGTCAAGAGACCCAGTACTTC. Translated, it gives CASRQETQYF.

The chain is built from TRBV9 and TRBJ2-1, with TRBD2 as a possible D gene (6 bases). V lost 6 bases and J 6 bases, leaving 13 bases between the germline ends. The length of the CDR3 is 13 residues. From germline, CDR1 is SGDLS and CDR2 YYNGEE. The CDR3 reads CASTGESSNEQFF. DNA of the CDR3: TGTGCCAGCACGGGGGAGTCAAGCAATGAGCAGTTCTTC.